These 13 T cell receptor beta chains came from one sample sequenced in a study of OX40 agonist ivuxolimab in advanced cancers. TCRdb's copy holds only in-frame clones and misses some; the assay was immunoSEQ multiplex PCR. The repertoire includes some 48,000 clones, about three quarters of them detected once, and roughly 8.6% sits in the top ten. Material: CD4+ or CD8+ T cells sorted from blood, obtained in a trial of the OX40 agonist ivuxolimab. These TCRs come from an adult with an advanced solid tumor such as melanoma, head and neck, liver or kidney cancer.

This sequence joins TRBV7-6 and TRBJ2-3; D is perhaps TRBD2 (6 bases). CDR1 SGHVS and CDR2 FNYEAQ come from the germline V gene. The V end was cut by 5 bases, the J end by 4 bases, with 25 bases between. The CDR3 totals 18 residues. CDR3 residues: CASSRGLAGLKRADTQYF. Here the CDR3 DNA reads TGTGCCAGCAGCCGCGGTCTGGCGGGATTAAAGCGGGCAGATACGCAGTATTTT.

This rearrangement joins TRBV7-9 to TRBJ1-5, with TRBD1 matching 7 bases. Germline loops: CDR1 SEHNR, CDR2 FQNEAQ (reference sequence). Unmatched junction bases numbered 5, after V lost 5 bases and J lost 7 bases. The CDR3 extends over 13 amino acids. The CDR3 sequence is CASSATGEQPQHF. CDR3 nucleotides: TGTGCCAGCAGCGCCACAGGGGAACAGCCCCAGCATTTT.

The genes are TRBV14 and TRBJ2-1; 12 nucleotides agree with TRBD2. V was pared by 4 bases and J by 9 bases, with 10 bases of the junction left unmatched. The CDR3 consists of 16 residues. Germline V gene sequence: CDR1 SGHDN, CDR2 FVKESK. DNA of the CDR3: TGTGCCAGCAGCCGTCTCGGACTAGCGGGGACGGGTGAGCAGTTCTTC. Its translation is CASSRLGLAGTGEQFF. The whole variable domain, remainder taken from reference TRBV14 and TRBJ2-1, is EAGVTQFPSHSVIEKGQTVTLRCDPISGHDNLYWYRRVMGKEIKFLLHFVKESKQDESGMPNNRFLAERTGGTYSTLKVQPAELEDSGVYFCASSRLGLAGTGEQFFGPGTRLTVL.

The chain employs TRBV11-3 and TRBJ2-5, with 7 bases identical to TRBD2. The CDR3 runs to 16 residues. The germline V gene encodes CDR1 SGHNT and CDR2 YENEEA. Losses at the gene ends were 1 base for V and 4 bases for J; bases not matched to a gene: 9. This CDR3 reads CASSLVKAGVRETQYF. The CDR3 DNA reads TGTGCCAGCAGCTTAGTTAAGGCGGGAGTAAGAGAGACCCAGTACTTC.

The V gene is TRBV6-1, the J gene TRBJ2-7; the match to TRBD1 covers 8 bases. V lost 4 bases and J lost 4; bases outside the gene matches: 9. This CDR3 contains 15 residues. Germline V CDR1 and CDR2: MNHNS, SASEGT. For the CDR3, the DNA is TGTGCCAGCAGTGCCGGGACAGGATTTGGGTACGAGCAGTACTTC. This codes for CASSAGTGFGYEQYF.

The chain couples TRBV28 to TRBJ2-5, with 8 bases lining up with TRBD2. The germline CDR1 and CDR2 sequences are MDHEN and SYDVKM. This CDR3 region has 15 residues. V was pared by 5 bases and J by 3 bases, with 8 bases of the junction left unmatched. The CDR3 region has the DNA TGTGCCAGCAGTCCGGGACGGGGGGGGAAAGAGACCCAGTACTTC. This sequence encodes CASSPGRGGKETQYF.

V and J are TRBV20-1 and TRBJ2-1; D might be TRBD1 (6 bases). Deletions cut 6 bases from V and 8 bases from J, with 11 bases between. There are 11 residues in the CDR3. CDR1 and CDR2 from the germline V gene are DFQATT and SNEGSKA (reference sequence). The CDR3 sequence is CSATTGHEQFF. DNA for the CDR3: TGCAGTGCAACTACAGGGCATGAGCAGTTCTTC.

The chain has TRBV5-1 and TRBJ2-1; maybe TRBD2 (5 bases). The V and J ends lost 4 bases and 15 bases respectively, with 17 bases between them. Germline CDR1 is SGHRS and CDR2 is YFSETQ. The CDR3 is 12 residues long. CDR3 nucleotide sequence: TGCGCCAGCAGCCCTCCTCCTGAGGGTCTGTTCTTC. This gives the protein CASSPPPEGLFF.

V usage is TRBV18 and J usage is TRBJ2-7; 10 nucleotides align to TRBD2. With V trimmed by 4 bases and J by 7 bases, 13 bases remained unmatched. Per germline, CDR1 KGHSH and CDR2 LQKENI. The CDR3 covers 16 residues. Here the CDR3 reads CASSQNVVAGGGEQYF. Here the CDR3 DNA reads TGTGCCAGCTCACAGAACGTGGTAGCGGGAGGTGGTGAGCAGTACTTC.

The chain employs TRBV6-5 and TRBJ2-1; 8 bases fit TRBD2. Germline V gene lookup returns CDR1 MNHEY and CDR2 SVGAGI. The CDR3 totals 15 residues. Germline trimming cut 4 bases from V and 11 bases from J; bases unmatched to any gene: 13. The DNA of the CDR3 is TGTGCCAGCAGTTTTTTCCCGGGCACTAGCGGTCAGCAGTTCTTC. Its protein is CASSFFPGTSGQQFF.

The rearrangement uses TRBV7-9 and TRBJ2-2; D not resolved. The CDR3 consists of 12 residues. V was shortened by 5 bases and J by 6 bases, with 7 bases between the two germline ends. Germline assignment: CDR1 SEHNR and CDR2 FQNEAQ (reference sequence). The CDR3 bases are TGTGCCAGCAGCCCGTCGTCCGGGGAGCTGTTTTTT. Its translation is CASSPSSGELFF.

This chain joins TRBV9 and TRBJ2-7, with 9 positions matching TRBD1. Trimming cost V 4 bases and J 5 bases; bases outside gene matches: 10. In germline, CDR1 is SGDLS, CDR2 YYNGEE. The CDR3 extends over 15 amino acids. The CDR3 DNA sequence: TGTGCCAGCAGCCCTCAGGGGACAGGGATCGACGAGCAGTACTTC. Its translation is CASSPQGTGIDEQYF. The entire variable domain, with the rest obtained from reference TRBV9 and TRBJ2-7, is as follows: DSGVTQTPKHLITATGQRVTLRCSPRSGDLSVYWYQQSLDQGLQFLIQYYNGEERAKGNILERFSAQQFPDLHSELNLSSLELGDSALYFCASSPQGTGIDEQYFGPGTRLTVT.

This chain links TRBV4-1 with TRBJ2-4; D gene ambiguous. CDR3 length equals 16 residues. Germline CDR1 is MGHRA and CDR2 is YSYEKL. Between the trimmed V and J ends, which lost 0 bases and 6 bases, there was a span of 15 bases. This CDR3 is CASSQDRVGGRNIQYF. The CDR3, as DNA: TGCGCCAGCAGCCAAGATAGGGTCGGTGGCAGAAACATTCAGTACTTC.